This T cell receptor beta chain was found in a study of OX40 agonist ivuxolimab in advanced cancers. Across the study: Participants, 75% to 85% male, averaged around 60 years of age, ranging from 23 to 79.

Excluded were patients having autoimmune disease history or systemic immunosuppression. The germline V gene has CDR1 SGHNT and CDR2 YENEEA. The CDR3 runs to 15 residues. Trimming at V came to 4 bases and at J to 8 bases, leaving 11 bases not matched to a gene. Clones were read by immunoSEQ multiplex PCR, and TCRdb kept only the in-frame ones, dropping some. The table records tens of thousands of clones, 90% to 95% of them present only once. The origin of this receptor is an adult with an advanced solid tumor such as melanoma, head and neck, liver or kidney cancer. The rearrangement links TRBV11-3 to TRBJ1-1; 9 positions match TRBD1. Sequences were derived from CD4+ or CD8+ T cells sorted from blood, sampled in a trial of the OX40 agonist ivuxolimab. DNA for the CDR3: TGTGCCAGCAGCTCGATGGGACAGGGATGGGTCGAAGCTTTCTTT. It specifies CASSSMGQGWVEAFF.